These 11 T cell receptor beta chains came from one sample sequenced in a study of graft-versus-host responses after intestinal transplantation. Clones were read by immunoSEQ multiplex PCR, and TCRdb kept only the in-frame ones, dropping some. The table lists roughly 96,000 clones, roughly 91% of them singletons. Their cognate antigens are unknown. The sample here was unstimulated CD8+ T cells sorted from spleen or lymph node cells, taken before intestinal transplant. These receptors all stem from a human donor who received an intestinal transplant.

The CDR3 coding sequence is TGTGCCAGCACCTCAGGGGGCAGGATGAACACTGAAGCTTTCTTT. This codes for CASTSGGRMNTEAFF. V gene TRBV6-6 combines with J gene TRBJ1-1; TRBD1 aligns across 8 bases. Looked up from germline, CDR1 is MNHNY and CDR2 is SVGAGI (reference sequence). The CDR3 runs to 15 residues. The V segment lost 7 bases and the J segment 0 bases; nucleotides outside the gene matches: 7.

CDR3 region: CAWDRGEGEKLFF. As DNA, the CDR3 is TGTGCCTGGGACAGGGGAGAGGGTGAAAAACTGTTTTTT. The chain joins TRBV30 to TRBJ1-4; 8 nucleotides agree with TRBD1. The CDR3 is 13 amino acids. Losses at the gene ends were 5 bases for V and 7 bases for J; bases not matched to a gene: 6. Germline lookup yields CDR1 GTSNPN and CDR2 SVGIG (reference sequence).

The rearrangement joins TRBV27 to TRBJ2-7; possible D gene TRBD1, 5 bases. This CDR3 has 13 amino acids. The V gene lost 6 bases and the J gene lost 0 bases, with 9 bases spanning the gap. Germline-derived CDR1 and CDR2 are MNHEY and SMNVEV (reference sequence). In DNA form, the CDR3 reads TGTGCCAGCAGGCCAGGGCCCTCCTACGAGCAGTACTTC. Amino acids: CASRPGPSYEQYF.

V and J are TRBV11-3 and TRBJ2-2; possible D gene TRBD1, 6 bases. The CDR3 extends over 16 amino acids. CDR1 and CDR2 from the germline V gene are SGHNT and YENEEA. Trimming took 2 bases from V and 5 from J, leaving 15 bases between them. CDR3 in amino acids: CASSLSSTGRTGELFF. In nucleotides, the CDR3 is TGTGCCAGCAGCTTATCCTCCACAGGGCGGACCGGGGAGCTGTTTTTT.

This rearrangement joins TRBV10-1 to TRBJ1-1; no definite D call. The ends were cut back, 6 bases at V and 1 base at J, with 9 bases in the middle. The CDR3 has 13 residues. Germline V gene data show CDR1 as WNHNN and CDR2 as SYGVQD (reference sequence). The CDR3 region is CASSPNGNTEAFF. CDR3 DNA: TGCGCCAGCAGCCCAAACGGGAACACTGAAGCTTTCTTT.

V usage is TRBV19 and J usage is TRBJ1-1; D might be TRBD1 (5 bases). CDR3 length: 14 residues. V dropped 5 bases and J dropped 3 bases, with 13 bases sitting between them. Germline CDR1 LNHDA, CDR2 SQIVND (reference sequence). CDR3 region: CASSAGRGDTEAFF. For the CDR3, the DNA is TGTGCCAGTAGTGCGGGACGGGGTGACACTGAAGCTTTCTTT.

The rearrangement uses TRBV19 and TRBJ1-5; 7 nucleotides agree with TRBD1. After removal of 6 bases from V and 0 bases from J, the junction contained 5 bases not matched to a gene. The CDR3 extends over 15 amino acids. Germline CDR1 is LNHDA and CDR2 is SQIVND (reference sequence). The CDR3 nucleotides read TGTGCCAGTAGCCAAAAGGGGGCTAGCAATCAGCCCCAGCATTTT. It encodes CASSQKGASNQPQHF.

V usage is TRBV5-1 and J usage is TRBJ1-1, with 10 bases lining up with TRBD1. V shed 3 bases and J 1 base; nucleotides not matched to a gene: 3. The germline V gene encodes CDR1 SGHRS and CDR2 YFSETQ. CDR3 length: 15 residues. The CDR3 spells CASSSGQGRNTEAFF. For the CDR3, the DNA is TGCGCCAGCAGCTCGGGACAGGGGAGGAACACTGAAGCTTTCTTT.

The chain couples TRBV4-3 to TRBJ1-3; no definite D call. Looked up from germline, CDR1 is LGHNA and CDR2 is YSLEER. Trimming pared 0 bases from V and 0 bases from J, leaving 12 bases between. This CDR3 is built from 17 residues. The CDR3 sequence is CASSQERDGYSGNTIYF. The DNA of the CDR3 is TGCGCCAGCAGCCAAGAACGAGATGGTTACTCTGGAAACACCATATATTTT.

As regards this clone: This sample includes further DNA sequences coding for the same CDR3. The chain joins TRBV7-8 to TRBJ2-7; tentatively, D is TRBD2 (5 bases). This CDR3 spans 13 amino acids. Germline loops: CDR1 SGHVS, CDR2 FQNEAQ. Trimming cost V 2 bases and J 2 bases, with 7 bases left between them. CDR3 in DNA: TGTGCCAGCAGCTTAAGAGGGCCCTACGAGCAGTACTTC. Translating gives CASSLRGPYEQYF.

The V and J genes are TRBV6-1 and TRBJ2-7, with a possible D match to TRBD1 (5 bases). CDR3 length: 14 amino acids. V dropped 2 bases and J dropped 4 bases, with 12 bases sitting between them. Looked up from germline, CDR1 is MNHNS and CDR2 is SASEGT. The CDR3: CASSEWRQPYEQYF. CDR3 sequence (DNA): TGTGCCAGCAGTGAATGGAGACAGCCTTACGAGCAGTACTTC.